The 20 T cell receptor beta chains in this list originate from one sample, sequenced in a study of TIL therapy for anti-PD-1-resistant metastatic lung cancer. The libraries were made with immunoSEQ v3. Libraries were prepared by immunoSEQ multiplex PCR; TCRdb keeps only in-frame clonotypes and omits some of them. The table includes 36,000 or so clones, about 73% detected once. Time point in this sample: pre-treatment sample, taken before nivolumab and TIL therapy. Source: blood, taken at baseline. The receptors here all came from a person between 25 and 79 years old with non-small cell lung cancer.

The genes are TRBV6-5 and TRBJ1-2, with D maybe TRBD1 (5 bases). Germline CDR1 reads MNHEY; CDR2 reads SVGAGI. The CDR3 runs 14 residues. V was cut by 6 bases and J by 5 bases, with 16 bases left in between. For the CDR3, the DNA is TGTGCCAGCAGCCCGGGACCTTTGGGGTATGGCTACACCTTC. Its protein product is CASSPGPLGYGYTF.

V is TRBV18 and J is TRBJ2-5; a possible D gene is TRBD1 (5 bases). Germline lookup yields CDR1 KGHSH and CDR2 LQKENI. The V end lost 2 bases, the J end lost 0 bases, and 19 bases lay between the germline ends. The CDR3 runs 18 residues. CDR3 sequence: CASSPKRQGTTYQETQYF. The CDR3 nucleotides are TGTGCCAGCTCACCAAAACGGCAGGGAACCACGTACCAAGAGACCCAGTACTTC. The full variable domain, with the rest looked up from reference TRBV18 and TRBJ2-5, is NAGVMQNPRHLVRRRGQEARLRCSPMKGHSHVYWYRQLPEEGLKFMVYLQKENIIDESGMPKERFSAEFPKEGPSILRIQQVVRGDSAAYFCASSPKRQGTTYQETQYFGPGTRLLVL.

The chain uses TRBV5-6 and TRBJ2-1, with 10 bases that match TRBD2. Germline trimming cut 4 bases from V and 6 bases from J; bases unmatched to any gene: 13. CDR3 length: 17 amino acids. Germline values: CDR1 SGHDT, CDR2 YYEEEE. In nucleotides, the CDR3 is TGTGCCAGCAGCCACCTCCTGGAGCGGGAGGGCCTCAATGAGCAGTTCTTC. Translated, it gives CASSHLLEREGLNEQFF.

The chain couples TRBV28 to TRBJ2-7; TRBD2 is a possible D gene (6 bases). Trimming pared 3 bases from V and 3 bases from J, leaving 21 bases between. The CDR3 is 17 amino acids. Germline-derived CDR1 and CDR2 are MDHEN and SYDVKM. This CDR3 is CASSLRLGGVIFYEQYF. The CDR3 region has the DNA TGTGCCAGCAGTTTGAGGTTGGGGGGAGTTATTTTCTACGAGCAGTACTTC. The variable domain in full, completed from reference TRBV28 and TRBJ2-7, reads DVKVTQSSRYLVKRTGEKVFLECVQDMDHENMFWYRQDPGLGLRLIYFSYDVKMKEKGDIPEGYSVSREKKERFSLILESASTNQTSMYLCASSLRLGGVIFYEQYFGPGTRLTVT.

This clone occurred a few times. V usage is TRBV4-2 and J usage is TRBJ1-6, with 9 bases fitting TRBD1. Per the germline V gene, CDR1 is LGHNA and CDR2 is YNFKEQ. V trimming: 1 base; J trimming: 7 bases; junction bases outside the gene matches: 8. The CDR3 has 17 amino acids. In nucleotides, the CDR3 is TGTGCCAGCAGCCAAGCTGAGGGACAGGGTGGAAATTCACCCCTCCACTTT. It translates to CASSQAEGQGGNSPLHF.

The CDR3, as DNA: TGTGCCAGCAGCTTCACAGGGGGCGCGGGGACTGAAGCTTTCTTT. Its protein is CASSFTGGAGTEAFF. The J gene is TRBJ1-1, the V gene TRBV11-2; TRBD1 aligns across 9 bases. The length of the CDR3 is 15 residues. V shed 3 bases, J shed 5 bases, and the junction held 7 bases outside the gene matches. The V gene's germline CDR1 is SGHAT and CDR2 FQNNGV.

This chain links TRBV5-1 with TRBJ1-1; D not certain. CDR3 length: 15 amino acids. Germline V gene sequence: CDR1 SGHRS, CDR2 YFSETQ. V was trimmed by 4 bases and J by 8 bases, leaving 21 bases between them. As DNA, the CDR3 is TGCGCCAGCAGCATGCGTTCAGGAACTACGTCCGAAGCTTTCTTT. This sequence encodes CASSMRSGTTSEAFF.

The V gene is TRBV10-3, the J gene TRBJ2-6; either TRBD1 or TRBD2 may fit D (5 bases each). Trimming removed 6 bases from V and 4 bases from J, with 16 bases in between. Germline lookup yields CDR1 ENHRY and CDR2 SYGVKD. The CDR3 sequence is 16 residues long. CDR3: CAISLGPMAGANVLTF. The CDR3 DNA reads TGTGCCATCAGCCTGGGACCGATGGCAGGGGCCAACGTCCTGACTTTC.

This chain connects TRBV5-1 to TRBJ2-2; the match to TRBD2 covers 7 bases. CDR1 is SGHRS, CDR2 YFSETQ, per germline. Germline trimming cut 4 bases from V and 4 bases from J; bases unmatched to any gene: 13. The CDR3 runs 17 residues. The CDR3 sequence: CASSPTSLAGVTGELFF. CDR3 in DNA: TGCGCCAGCAGCCCGACCAGTCTGGCGGGAGTCACCGGGGAGCTGTTTTTT.

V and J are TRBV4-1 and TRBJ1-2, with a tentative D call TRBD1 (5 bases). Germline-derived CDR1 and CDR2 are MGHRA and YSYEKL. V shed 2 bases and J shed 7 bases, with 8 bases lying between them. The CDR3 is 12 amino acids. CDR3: CASSQSGAGYTF. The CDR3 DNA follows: TGCGCCAGCAGCCAAAGCGGGGCTGGCTACACCTTC.

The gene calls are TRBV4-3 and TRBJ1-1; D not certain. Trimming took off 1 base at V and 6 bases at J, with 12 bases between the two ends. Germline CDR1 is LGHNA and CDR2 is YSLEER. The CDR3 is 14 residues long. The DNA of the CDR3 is TGCGCCAGCAGCCAAGCATTTCCGGGATCTGAAGCTTTCTTT. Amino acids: CASSQAFPGSEAFF.

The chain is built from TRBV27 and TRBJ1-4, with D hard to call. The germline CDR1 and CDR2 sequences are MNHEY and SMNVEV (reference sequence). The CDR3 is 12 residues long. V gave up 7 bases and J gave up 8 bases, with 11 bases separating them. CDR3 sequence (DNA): TGTGCCAGCAATAATCCCGGGGAAAAACTGTTTTTT. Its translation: CASNNPGEKLFF. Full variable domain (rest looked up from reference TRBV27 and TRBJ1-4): EAQVTQNPRYLITVTGKKLTVTCSQNMNHEYMSWYRQDPGLGLRQIYYSMNVEVTDKGDVPEGYKVSRKEKRNFPLILESPSPNQTSLYFCASNNPGEKLFFGSGTQLSVL.

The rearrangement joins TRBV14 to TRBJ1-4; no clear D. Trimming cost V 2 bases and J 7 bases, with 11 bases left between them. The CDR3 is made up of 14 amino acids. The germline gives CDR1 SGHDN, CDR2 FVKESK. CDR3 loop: CASSQRDGVEKLFF. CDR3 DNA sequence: TGTGCCAGCAGCCAAAGGGATGGGGTTGAAAAACTGTTTTTT.

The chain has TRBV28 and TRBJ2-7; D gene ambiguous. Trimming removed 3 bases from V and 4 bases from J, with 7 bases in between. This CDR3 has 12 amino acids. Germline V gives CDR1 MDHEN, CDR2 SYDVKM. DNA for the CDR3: TGTGCCAGCAGTTTTATGTCTTACGAGCAGTACTTC. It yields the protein CASSFMSYEQYF.

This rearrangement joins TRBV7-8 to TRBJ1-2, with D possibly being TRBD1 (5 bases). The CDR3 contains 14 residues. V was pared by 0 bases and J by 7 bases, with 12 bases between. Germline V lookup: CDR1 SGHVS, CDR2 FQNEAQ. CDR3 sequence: CASSLARGAAGYTF. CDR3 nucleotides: TGTGCCAGCAGCTTAGCCCGGGGCGCCGCTGGCTACACCTTC.

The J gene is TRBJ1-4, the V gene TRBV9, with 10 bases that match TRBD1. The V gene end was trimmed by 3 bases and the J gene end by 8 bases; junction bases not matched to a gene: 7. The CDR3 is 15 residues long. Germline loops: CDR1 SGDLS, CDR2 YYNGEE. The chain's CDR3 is CASSDAGTGVEKLFF. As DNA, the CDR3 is TGTGCCAGCAGCGACGCCGGGACAGGGGTCGAAAAACTGTTTTTT.

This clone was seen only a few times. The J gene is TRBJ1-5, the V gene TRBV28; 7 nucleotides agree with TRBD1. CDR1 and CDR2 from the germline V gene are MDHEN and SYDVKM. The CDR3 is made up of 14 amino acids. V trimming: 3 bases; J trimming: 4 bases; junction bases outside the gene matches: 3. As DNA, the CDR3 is TGTGCCAGCAGTTTTGACAGGGTAAATCAGCCCCAGCATTTT. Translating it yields CASSFDRVNQPQHF.

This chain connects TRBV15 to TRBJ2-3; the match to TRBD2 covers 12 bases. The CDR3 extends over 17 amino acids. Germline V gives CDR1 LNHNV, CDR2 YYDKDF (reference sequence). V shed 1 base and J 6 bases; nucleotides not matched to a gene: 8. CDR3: CATSRGLAGGLGDTQYF. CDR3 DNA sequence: TGTGCCACCAGCAGAGGCCTAGCGGGGGGGCTTGGGGATACGCAGTATTTT.

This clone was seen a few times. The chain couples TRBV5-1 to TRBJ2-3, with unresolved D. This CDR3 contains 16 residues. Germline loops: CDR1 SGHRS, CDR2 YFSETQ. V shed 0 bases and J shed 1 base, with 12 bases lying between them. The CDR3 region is CASSLAFSQGTDTQYF. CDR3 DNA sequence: TGCGCCAGCAGCTTGGCCTTCAGTCAGGGCACAGATACGCAGTATTTT.

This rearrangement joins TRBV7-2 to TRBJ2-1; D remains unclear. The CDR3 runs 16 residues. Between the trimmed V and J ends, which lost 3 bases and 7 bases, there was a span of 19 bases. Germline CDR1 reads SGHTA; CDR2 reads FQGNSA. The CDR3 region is CASSFEGAGFGNEQFF. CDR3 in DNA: TGTGCCAGCAGCTTCGAAGGAGCTGGGTTTGGTAATGAGCAGTTCTTC.